These 10 T cell receptor beta chains were all obtained from the same sample, sequenced in a study of T cell responses to AZD1222 COVID-19 vaccine. Here immunoSEQ multiplex PCR was the method, and the copy in TCRdb shows in-frame clones only, minus some. The table shows about 70,000 clones, with 88% occurring only once. The sequencing used peripheral blood, collected 28 days after the second dose of the MenACWY control vaccine. Receptors originate from an adult who received the MenACWY meningococcal vaccine as a control.

The CDR3 DNA is TGTGCCAGCAGAGGGGGAGGAAAAAGCAATCAGCCCCAGCATTTT. Its translation is CASRGGGKSNQPQHF. The gene calls are TRBV27 and TRBJ1-5; maybe TRBD1 (6 bases). The CDR3 covers 15 residues. Looked up from germline, CDR1 is MNHEY and CDR2 is SMNVEV (reference sequence). V lost 6 bases to trimming and J lost 1 base, with 13 bases between them.

The V and J genes are TRBV6-2 or TRBV6-3 and TRBJ1-1; TRBD1 might be the D (6 bases). This CDR3 is 14 amino acids long. V was trimmed by 6 bases and J by 0 bases, leaving 11 bases between them. Germline CDR1 MNHEY, CDR2 SVGEGT. CDR3 loop: CASSRNRVNTEAFF. CDR3 nucleotides: TGTGCCAGCAGCCGGAACAGGGTGAACACTGAAGCTTTCTTT.

The gene calls are TRBV6-1 and TRBJ2-7; TRBD2 agrees at 12 bases. Germline values: CDR1 MNHNS, CDR2 SASEGT. V gave up 6 bases and J gave up 1 base; unmatched junction bases: 4. There are 15 residues in the CDR3. The chain's CDR3 is CASRELAGGSYEQYF. CDR3 in DNA: TGTGCCAGCAGAGAACTAGCGGGAGGTTCCTACGAGCAGTACTTC.

CDR3 amino acids: CASSFGGRIGNIQYF. DNA for the CDR3: TGTGCCAGCAGTTTCGGGGGTCGGATAGGAAACATTCAGTACTTC. The chain has TRBV5-6 and TRBJ2-4; a weak D match, TRBD2 (6 bases). V lost 5 bases and J 6 bases, leaving 18 bases between the germline ends. Germline values: CDR1 SGHDT, CDR2 YYEEEE. This CDR3 has 15 amino acids.

The chain is built from TRBV5-6 and TRBJ1-3, with TRBD1 matching over 9 bases. V lost 4 bases, J lost 4 bases, and 3 bases stayed unmatched. CDR1 and CDR2 from the germline V gene are SGHDT and YYEEEE. The CDR3 runs to 14 residues. In DNA form, the CDR3 reads TGTGCCAGCAGCCCCGGGACAGGGGGAAACACCATATATTTT. Translating gives CASSPGTGGNTIYF.

J is TRBJ1-2 and V is TRBV5-3; the match to TRBD1 covers 9 bases. TRBV5-3 has ORF status, its function being uncertain. This CDR3 comprises 15 residues. After removal of 2 bases from V and 2 bases from J, the junction contained 4 bases not matched to a gene. The CDR3 DNA reads as TGTGCCAGAAGCTTACGGGACAGGGTAAACTATGGCTACACCTTC. Encoded protein: CARSLRDRVNYGYTF.

The chain recombines TRBV7-2 with TRBJ1-1; 9 bases match TRBD1. This CDR3 contains 15 residues. V shed 3 bases and J 4 bases; nucleotides not matched to a gene: 6. Looked up from germline, CDR1 is SGHTA and CDR2 is FQGNSA. CDR3: CASSFQLTGGTEAFF. CDR3 coding DNA: TGTGCCAGCAGCTTCCAATTGACAGGGGGCACTGAAGCTTTCTTT.

This clone was recorded a few times. V usage is TRBV5-1 and J usage is TRBJ1-4, with TRBD1 as a possible D gene (5 bases). V was cut by 0 bases and J by 4 bases, with 10 bases left in between. The V gene's germline CDR1 is SGHRS and CDR2 YFSETQ. The CDR3 length is 15 residues. CDR3 DNA sequence: TGCGCCAGCAGCTTGGGTGGGACTTATAATGAAAAACTGTTTTTT. It translates to CASSLGGTYNEKLFF.

This clone turned up a few times. In DNA, the CDR3 is TGTGCCAGCAGTTTCCGGGACAGATTTAGCCAGTACTTC. It yields the protein CASSFRDRFSQYF. This chain uses TRBV5-6 with TRBJ2-7, with TRBD1 matching 7 bases. Looked up from germline, CDR1 is SGHDT and CDR2 is YYEEEE. The CDR3 spans 13 residues. Unmatched junction bases numbered 12, after V lost 5 bases and J lost 10 bases. The full variable domain, in which reference TRBV5-6 and TRBJ2-7 provide the parts outside the CDR3, is DAGVTQSPTHLIKTRGQQVTLRCSPKSGHDTVSWYQQALGQGPQFIFQYYEEEERQRGNFPDRFSGHQFPNYSSELNVNALLLGDSALYLCASSFRDRFSQYFGPGTRLTVT.

V gene TRBV5-1 combines with J gene TRBJ2-2; no clear D gene. The germline V gene has CDR1 SGHRS and CDR2 YFSETQ. The length of the CDR3 is 15 residues. V was shortened by 0 bases and J by 4 bases, with 10 bases between the two germline ends. CDR3 in amino acids: CASSLAPSGTGELFF. The CDR3, as DNA: TGCGCCAGCAGCTTGGCCCCCAGTGGCACCGGGGAGCTGTTTTTT.